A selection of T cell receptor beta chains follows, all from one sample in a study of a mutant IDH1 vaccine in newly diagnosed glioma. Clones were sequenced by immunoSEQ multiplex PCR, and TCRdb holds only the in-frame ones, with some missing. Of 31,000 or so clones in the sample, roughly three quarters were seen once. No cognate antigen is known for these TCRs. The material was PBMCs, obtained from a glioma patient whose treatment included an IDH1 peptide vaccine. The receptors stem from a man younger than 40 with glioma. The CDR3 runs from the conserved cysteine through the conserved F or W. D genes are given only for firm matches. Clone size, where shown, is once, few, many, or a class for clones that have expanded.

abundance: NA; v_gene: TRBV19; j_gene: TRBJ1-6; d_gene: NA; CDR3nt: TGTGCCAGTAGTATAGACCGCGACAGGAGGAATTCACCCCTCCACTTT; CDR3aa: CASSIDRDRRNSPLHF
abundance: NA; v_gene: TRBV4-3; j_gene: TRBJ1-1; d_gene: NA; CDR3nt: TGCGCCAGCAGCCAAGAGGTGGGCCAGATGAACACTGAAGCTTTCTTT; CDR3aa: CASSQEVGQMNTEAFF
abundance: NA; v_gene: TRBV6-5; j_gene: TRBJ1-4; d_gene: NA; CDR3nt: TGTGCCAGCAGTACCTTCGGGGGACTCAATGAAAAACTGTTTTTT; CDR3aa: CASSTFGGLNEKLFF
abundance: NA; v_gene: TRBV11-3; j_gene: TRBJ2-5; d_gene: NA; CDR3nt: TGTGCCAGCAGCTTAGACCCGGGGGAGACCCAGTACTTC; CDR3aa: CASSLDPGETQYF
abundance: NA; v_gene: TRBV16; j_gene: TRBJ1-4; d_gene: TRBD1; CDR3nt: TGTGCCAGCAGCCAAAACGGACAGGGAGCACTGTTTTTT; CDR3aa: CASSQNGQGALFF
abundance: NA; v_gene: TRBV6-6; j_gene: TRBJ2-5; d_gene: NA; CDR3nt: TGTGCCACTGGGGTAAAGACCCAGTACTTC; CDR3aa: CATGVKTQYF
abundance: NA; v_gene: TRBV10-1; j_gene: TRBJ1-2; d_gene: TRBD1; CDR3nt: TGCGCCAGCCGAAGGGACAGGGATATCTATGGCTACACCTTC; CDR3aa: CASRRDRDIYGYTF
abundance: NA; v_gene: TRBV29-1; j_gene: TRBJ2-7; d_gene: TRBD1; CDR3nt: TGCAGCGTTGGGGGACAGGGGGCGATCGAGCAGTACTTC; CDR3aa: CSVGGQGAIEQYF
abundance: NA; v_gene: TRBV7-9; j_gene: TRBJ1-4; d_gene: NA; CDR3nt: TGTGCCAGCAGCCCCGGGACACAGGAACTGTTTTTT; CDR3aa: CASSPGTQELFF
abundance: NA; v_gene: TRBV19; j_gene: TRBJ1-5; d_gene: NA; CDR3nt: TGTGCCAGTAGTAGGGGAGAAGGGTTCAATCAGCCCCAGCATTTT; CDR3aa: CASSRGEGFNQPQHF
abundance: once; v_gene: TRBV18; j_gene: TRBJ1-1; d_gene: NA; CDR3nt: TGTGCCAGCTCACCAACAGACATGAACACTGAAGCTTTCTTT; CDR3aa: CASSPTDMNTEAFF
abundance: NA; v_gene: TRBV5-1; j_gene: TRBJ2-2; d_gene: NA; CDR3nt: TGCGCCAGCAGCGAGATAGAACGGAGGGGCGGGGAGCTGTTTTTT; CDR3aa: CASSEIERRGGELFF
abundance: NA; v_gene: TRBV29-1; j_gene: TRBJ1-2; d_gene: NA; CDR3nt: TGCAGCTCCTACCCCCGGGACACTCATGGCTACACCTTC; CDR3aa: CSSYPRDTHGYTF
abundance: once; v_gene: TRBV5-1; j_gene: TRBJ2-2; d_gene: NA; CDR3nt: TGCGCCAGCTGTACCGGGGCGAACACCGGGGAGCTGTTTTTT; CDR3aa: CASCTGANTGELFF
abundance: few; v_gene: TRBV4-1; j_gene: TRBJ2-7; d_gene: TRBD1; CDR3nt: TGCGCCAGCAGCCAGGACAGGGGGCCCTTATCCTACGAGCAGTACTTC; CDR3aa: CASSQDRGPLSYEQYF
abundance: NA; v_gene: TRBV7-9; j_gene: TRBJ2-2; d_gene: NA; CDR3nt: TGTGCCAGCAGCTTAGCGCAGTTGGGTGCCGGGGAGCTGTTTTTT; CDR3aa: CASSLAQLGAGELFF
abundance: few; v_gene: TRBV28; j_gene: TRBJ1-1; d_gene: NA; CDR3nt: TGTGCCAGCAGTTCAACGCCCGGGAGCACTGAAGCTTTCTTT; CDR3aa: CASSSTPGSTEAFF
abundance: NA; v_gene: TRBV27; j_gene: TRBJ1-5; d_gene: NA; CDR3nt: TGTGCCAGCGCCGGGCTGTATAGCAATCAGCCCCAGCATTTT; CDR3aa: CASAGLYSNQPQHF
abundance: NA; v_gene: TRBV10-3; j_gene: TRBJ1-2; d_gene: NA; CDR3nt: TGTGCCATCAGTGAGTTGGCAGGGCAAAGCAACTATGGCTACACCTTC; CDR3aa: CAISELAGQSNYGYTF
abundance: few; v_gene: TRBV28; j_gene: TRBJ1-6; d_gene: NA; CDR3nt: TGTGCCAGCAGTTTTTTGGGGGCTCTGGGTAATTCACCCCTCCACTTT; CDR3aa: CASSFLGALGNSPLHF
abundance: NA; v_gene: TRBV6-6; j_gene: TRBJ1-5; d_gene: NA; CDR3nt: TGTGCCAGCAGCCCCGGCAGGGCTTCCAATCAGCCCCAGCATTTT; CDR3aa: CASSPGRASNQPQHF
abundance: NA; v_gene: TRBV10-3; j_gene: TRBJ2-6; d_gene: NA; CDR3nt: TGTGCCATCAGCCAAGGAAACTCTGGGGCCAACGTCCTGACTTTC; CDR3aa: CAISQGNSGANVLTF
abundance: NA; v_gene: TRBV5-1; j_gene: TRBJ2-7; d_gene: TRBD1; CDR3nt: TGCGCCAGCAGCCGTGGCGACAGGGGGCAATACGAGCAGTACTTC; CDR3aa: CASSRGDRGQYEQYF
abundance: NA; v_gene: TRBV18; j_gene: TRBJ2-2; d_gene: NA; CDR3nt: TGTGCCAGCTCAACAGCCTCAGGGCGCACCGGGGAGCTGTTTTTT; CDR3aa: CASSTASGRTGELFF
abundance: NA; v_gene: TRBV5-1; j_gene: TRBJ1-4; d_gene: TRBD1; CDR3nt: TGCGCCAGCAGCTTGACGACAGGGGCTAATGAAAAACTGTTTTTT; CDR3aa: CASSLTTGANEKLFF
abundance: NA; v_gene: TRBV4-3; j_gene: TRBJ1-4; d_gene: TRBD1; CDR3nt: TGCGCCAGCAGCCGACAGGGCCTCTCCTCTGGGGAAAAACTGTTTTTT; CDR3aa: CASSRQGLSSGEKLFF
abundance: NA; v_gene: TRBV15; j_gene: TRBJ2-7; d_gene: NA; CDR3nt: TGTGCCACCAGCAGAGCGGGGAGGCAGGGTGCTTACGAGCAGTACTTC; CDR3aa: CATSRAGRQGAYEQYF
abundance: NA; v_gene: TRBV5-1; j_gene: TRBJ2-1; d_gene: TRBD2; CDR3nt: TGCGCCAGCAGCTTGGCCCCCGCTAGCGGGGGCCATTACAATGAGCAGTTCTTC; CDR3aa: CASSLAPASGGHYNEQFF
abundance: NA; v_gene: TRBV30; j_gene: TRBJ1-5; d_gene: NA; CDR3nt: TGTGCCTGGAGTTGGGGGGGTAGCAATCAGCCCCAGCATTTT; CDR3aa: CAWSWGGSNQPQHF
abundance: NA; v_gene: TRBV6-5; j_gene: TRBJ2-5; d_gene: TRBD1; CDR3nt: TGTGCCAGCAGTTACACCAGGGGGTCCCAAGAGACCCAGTACTTC; CDR3aa: CASSYTRGSQETQYF
abundance: NA; v_gene: TRBV4-1; j_gene: TRBJ2-1; d_gene: NA; CDR3nt: TGCGCCAGCAGCCAACCCGTTGCAGGAGGTAAAAACAATGAGCAGTTCTTC; CDR3aa: CASSQPVAGGKNNEQFF
abundance: NA; v_gene: TRBV5-4; j_gene: TRBJ2-7; d_gene: NA; CDR3nt: TGTGCCAGCAGTTCAGGGGTCTACGAGCAGTACTTC; CDR3aa: CASSSGVYEQYF
abundance: NA; v_gene: TRBV25-1; j_gene: TRBJ1-2; d_gene: NA; CDR3nt: TGTGCCAGCAGTGAATATGGGGGCAACTATGGCTACACCTTC; CDR3aa: CASSEYGGNYGYTF
abundance: once; v_gene: TRBV4-1; j_gene: TRBJ2-3; d_gene: TRBD1; CDR3nt: TGCGCCAGCAGCCACTTAGACAGGGGGAGCGATACGCAGTATTTT; CDR3aa: CASSHLDRGSDTQYF
abundance: medium-sized; v_gene: TRBV5-1; j_gene: TRBJ2-7; d_gene: TRBD2; CDR3nt: TGCGCCAGCAGCTTGGAGTCTAGCGGCAACTACGAGCAGTACTTC; CDR3aa: CASSLESSGNYEQYF
abundance: NA; v_gene: TRBV30; j_gene: TRBJ2-2; d_gene: NA; CDR3nt: TGTGCCTGGGAGCAGGGAGCGGCCGGGGAGCTGTTTTTT; CDR3aa: CAWEQGAAGELFF
abundance: NA; v_gene: TRBV6-5; j_gene: TRBJ1-1; d_gene: NA; CDR3nt: TGTGCCAGCAGTTACTCGCAGGGGAACACTGAAGCTTTCTTT; CDR3aa: CASSYSQGNTEAFF
abundance: NA; v_gene: TRBV10-3; j_gene: TRBJ1-1; d_gene: NA; CDR3nt: TGTGCCATCAGGAGTGAGGGGACCTCTGAGGCGGCTTTCTTT; CDR3aa: CAIRSEGTSEAAFF
abundance: NA; v_gene: TRBV9; j_gene: TRBJ2-3; d_gene: TRBD1; CDR3nt: TGTGCCAGCAGCGTAGCTTTAGGAGACAGGGGGTTTGTAGATACGCAGTATTTT; CDR3aa: CASSVALGDRGFVDTQYF
abundance: NA; v_gene: TRBV19; j_gene: TRBJ1-5; d_gene: NA; CDR3nt: TGTGCCAGTACCGAGAGCGGCAATCAGCCCCAGCATTTT; CDR3aa: CASTESGNQPQHF
abundance: NA; v_gene: TRBV5-1; j_gene: TRBJ2-5; d_gene: NA; CDR3nt: TGCGCCAGCAGCTTAGGGCGGGCTATAGAAGAGACCCAGTACTTC; CDR3aa: CASSLGRAIEETQYF
abundance: NA; v_gene: TRBV19; j_gene: TRBJ2-6; d_gene: NA; CDR3nt: TGTGCCAGTAGTATAGGGCCGGGCGGTGGGGCCAACGTCCTGACTTTC; CDR3aa: CASSIGPGGGANVLTF
abundance: NA; v_gene: TRBV6-5; j_gene: TRBJ2-5; d_gene: TRBD2; CDR3nt: TGTGCCAGCGGTTGGGACTATCAAGAGACCCAGTACTTC; CDR3aa: CASGWDYQETQYF
abundance: once; v_gene: TRBV7-3; j_gene: TRBJ2-5; d_gene: NA; CDR3nt: TGTGCCAGCAGCTTAACTAGCGGCGGCCAAGAGACCCAGTACTTC; CDR3aa: CASSLTSGGQETQYF
abundance: once; v_gene: TRBV13; j_gene: TRBJ1-5; d_gene: NA; CDR3nt: TGTGCCAGCAGCTTAACTGGTCAGCCCCAGCATTTT; CDR3aa: CASSLTGQPQHF
abundance: few; v_gene: TRBV28; j_gene: TRBJ2-2; d_gene: TRBD1; CDR3nt: TGTGCCAGCAGACGGCAGGGGGTTGGCACCGGGGAGCTGTTTTTT; CDR3aa: CASRRQGVGTGELFF
abundance: NA; v_gene: TRBV2; j_gene: TRBJ2-1; d_gene: TRBD2; CDR3nt: TGTGCCAGCATTCGCCTCCAGGGACTAGCGGGGGACAATGAGCAGTTCTTC; CDR3aa: CASIRLQGLAGDNEQFF
abundance: NA; v_gene: TRBV27; j_gene: TRBJ1-5; d_gene: TRBD1; CDR3nt: TGTGCCAGCAGTACTCTACAGGGGGTGCATAGCAATCAGCCCCAGCATTTT; CDR3aa: CASSTLQGVHSNQPQHF
abundance: few; v_gene: TRBV18; j_gene: TRBJ1-1; d_gene: TRBD1; CDR3nt: TGTGCCAGCCTTCCGTCGGGGACAGGGGCCGTGAACACTGAAGCTTTCTTT; CDR3aa: CASLPSGTGAVNTEAFF
abundance: NA; v_gene: TRBV5-8; j_gene: TRBJ1-1; d_gene: NA; CDR3nt: TGTGCCAGCAGCTGGCGGGCCGTGAACACTGAAGCTTTCTTT; CDR3aa: CASSWRAVNTEAFF
abundance: NA; v_gene: TRBV7-8; j_gene: TRBJ1-3; d_gene: NA; CDR3nt: TGTGCCAGCAGCCTACCTAGACAAGTACTAGGAAACACCATATATTTT; CDR3aa: CASSLPRQVLGNTIYF
abundance: NA; v_gene: TRBV7-2; j_gene: TRBJ1-1; d_gene: NA; CDR3nt: TGTGCCAGCTGCTACCCAGGGAACACTGAAGCTTTCTTT; CDR3aa: CASCYPGNTEAFF
abundance: NA; v_gene: TRBV18; j_gene: TRBJ1-2; d_gene: NA; CDR3nt: TGTGCCAGCTCACTGGCAGATAACTATGGCTACACCTTC; CDR3aa: CASSLADNYGYTF